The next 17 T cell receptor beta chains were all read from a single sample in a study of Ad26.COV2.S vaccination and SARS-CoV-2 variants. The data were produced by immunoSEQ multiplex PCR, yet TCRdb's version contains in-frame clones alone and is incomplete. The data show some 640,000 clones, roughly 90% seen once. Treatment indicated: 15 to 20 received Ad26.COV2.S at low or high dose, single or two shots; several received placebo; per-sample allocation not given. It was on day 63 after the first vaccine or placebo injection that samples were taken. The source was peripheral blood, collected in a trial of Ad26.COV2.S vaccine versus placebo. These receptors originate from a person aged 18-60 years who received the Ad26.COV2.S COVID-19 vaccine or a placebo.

The CDR3 nucleotides read TGTGCCAGCGGCCGGGACAGGGCTGGAAACACCATATATTTT. Protein product: CASGRDRAGNTIYF. The rearrangement uses TRBV7-2 and TRBJ1-3; TRBD1 agrees at 9 bases. V lost 8 bases and J lost 2; bases outside the gene matches: 4. Germline V lookup: CDR1 SGHTA, CDR2 FQGNSA. The CDR3 is made up of 14 amino acids.

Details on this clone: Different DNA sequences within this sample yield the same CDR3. The CDR3 coding sequence is TGTGCCAGCTCACTGGAGATGAACACTGAAGCTTTCTTT. Protein: CASSLEMNTEAFF. The V call is TRBV18, the J call TRBJ1-1; no clear D gene. From germline, CDR1 is KGHSH and CDR2 LQKENI. V lost 4 bases to trimming and J lost 0 bases, with 6 bases between them. The CDR3 consists of 13 residues.

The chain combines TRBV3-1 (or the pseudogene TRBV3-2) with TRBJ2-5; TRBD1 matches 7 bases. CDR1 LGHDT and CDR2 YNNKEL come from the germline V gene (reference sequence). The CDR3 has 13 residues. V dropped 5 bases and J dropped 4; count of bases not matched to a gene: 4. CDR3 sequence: CASSRGLGETQYF. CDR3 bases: TGTGCCAGCAGCAGGGGGCTTGGAGAGACCCAGTACTTC.

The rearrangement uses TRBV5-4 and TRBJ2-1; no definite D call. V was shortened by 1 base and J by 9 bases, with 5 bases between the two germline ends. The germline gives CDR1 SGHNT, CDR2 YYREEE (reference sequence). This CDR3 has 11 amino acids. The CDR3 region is CASSLISEQFF. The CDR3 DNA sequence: TGTGCCAGCAGCTTGATTAGTGAGCAGTTCTTC.

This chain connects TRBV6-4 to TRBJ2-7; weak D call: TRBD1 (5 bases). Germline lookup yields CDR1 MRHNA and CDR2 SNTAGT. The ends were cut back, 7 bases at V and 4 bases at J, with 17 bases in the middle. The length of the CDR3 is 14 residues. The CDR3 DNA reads TGTGCCAGCAAGTTAAGAGGACACCTATACGAGCAGTACTTC. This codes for CASKLRGHLYEQYF.

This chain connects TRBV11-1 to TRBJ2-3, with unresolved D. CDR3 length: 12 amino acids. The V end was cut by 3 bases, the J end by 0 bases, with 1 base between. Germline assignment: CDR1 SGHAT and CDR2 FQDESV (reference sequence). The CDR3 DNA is TGTGCCAGCAGCTTTAGCACAGATACGCAGTATTTT. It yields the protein CASSFSTDTQYF.

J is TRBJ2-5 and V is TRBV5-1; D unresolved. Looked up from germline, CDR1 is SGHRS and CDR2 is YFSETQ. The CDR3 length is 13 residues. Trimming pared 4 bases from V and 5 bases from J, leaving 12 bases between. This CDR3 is CASSPAGWETQYF. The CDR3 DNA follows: TGCGCCAGCAGCCCGGCCGGGTGGGAGACCCAGTACTTC.

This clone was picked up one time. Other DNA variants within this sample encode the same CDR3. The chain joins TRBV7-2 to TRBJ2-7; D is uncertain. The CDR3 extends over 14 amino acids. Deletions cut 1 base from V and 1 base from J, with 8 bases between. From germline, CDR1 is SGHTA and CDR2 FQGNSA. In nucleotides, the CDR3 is TGTGCCAGCAGCTTAGGGCGAGGATCCTACGAGCAGTACTTC. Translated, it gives CASSLGRGSYEQYF.

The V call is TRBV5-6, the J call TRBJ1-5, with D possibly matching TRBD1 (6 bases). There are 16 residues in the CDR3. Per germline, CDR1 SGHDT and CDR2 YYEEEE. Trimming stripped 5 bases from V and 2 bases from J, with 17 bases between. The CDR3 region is CASRLLGGACNQPQHF. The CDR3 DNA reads TGTGCCAGCAGACTGCTCGGGGGGGCTTGCAATCAGCCCCAGCATTTT.

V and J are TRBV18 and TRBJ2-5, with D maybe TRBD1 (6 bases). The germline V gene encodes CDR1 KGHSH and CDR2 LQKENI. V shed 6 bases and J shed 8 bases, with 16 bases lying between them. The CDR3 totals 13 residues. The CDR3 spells CASSPPPGATQYF. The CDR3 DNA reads TGTGCCAGCTCGCCCCCGCCAGGGGCAACCCAGTACTTC. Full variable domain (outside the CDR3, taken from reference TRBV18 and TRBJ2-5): NAGVMQNPRHLVRRRGQEARLRCSPMKGHSHVYWYRQLPEEGLKFMVYLQKENIIDESGMPKERFSAEFPKEGPSILRIQQVVRGDSAAYFCASSPPPGATQYFGPGTRLLVL.

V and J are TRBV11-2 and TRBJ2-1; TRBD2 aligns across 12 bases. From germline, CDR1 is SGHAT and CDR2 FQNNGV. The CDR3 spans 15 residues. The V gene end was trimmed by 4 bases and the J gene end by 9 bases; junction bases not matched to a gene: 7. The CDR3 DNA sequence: TGTGCCAGCAGCTACTCTAGCGGGAGGGCCCCTGAGCAGTTCTTC. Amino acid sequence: CASSYSSGRAPEQFF.

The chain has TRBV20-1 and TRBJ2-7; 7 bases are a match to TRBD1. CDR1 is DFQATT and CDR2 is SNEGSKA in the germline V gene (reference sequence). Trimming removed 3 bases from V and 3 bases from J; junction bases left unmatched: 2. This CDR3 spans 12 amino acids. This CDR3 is CSASGQVYEQYF. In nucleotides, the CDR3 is TGCAGTGCTAGTGGACAGGTCTACGAGCAGTACTTC.

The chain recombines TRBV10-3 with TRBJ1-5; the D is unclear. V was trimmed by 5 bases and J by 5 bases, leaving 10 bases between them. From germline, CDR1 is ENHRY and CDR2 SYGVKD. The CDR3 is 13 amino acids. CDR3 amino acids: CAISKGGYQPQHF. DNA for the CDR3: TGTGCCATCAGTAAGGGTGGGTATCAGCCCCAGCATTTT.

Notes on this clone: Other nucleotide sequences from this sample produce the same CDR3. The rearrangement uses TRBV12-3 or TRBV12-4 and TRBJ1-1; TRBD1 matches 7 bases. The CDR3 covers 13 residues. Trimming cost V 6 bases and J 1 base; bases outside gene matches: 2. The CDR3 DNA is TGTGCCAGCAGAAGGACAGGGAACACTGAAGCTTTCTTT. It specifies CASRRTGNTEAFF.

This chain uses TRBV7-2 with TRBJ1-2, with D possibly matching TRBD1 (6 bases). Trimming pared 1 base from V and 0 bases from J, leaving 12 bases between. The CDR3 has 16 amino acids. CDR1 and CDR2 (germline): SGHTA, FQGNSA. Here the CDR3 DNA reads TGTGCCAGCAGCTTAGGTGGGGGCCATTCTAACTATGGCTACACCTTC. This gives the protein CASSLGGGHSNYGYTF.

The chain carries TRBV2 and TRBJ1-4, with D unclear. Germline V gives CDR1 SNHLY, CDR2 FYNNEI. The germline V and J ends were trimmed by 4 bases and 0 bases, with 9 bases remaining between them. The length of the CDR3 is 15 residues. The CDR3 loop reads CASSAGGATNEKLFF. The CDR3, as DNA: TGTGCCAGCAGTGCTGGCGGGGCAACTAATGAAAAACTGTTTTTT.

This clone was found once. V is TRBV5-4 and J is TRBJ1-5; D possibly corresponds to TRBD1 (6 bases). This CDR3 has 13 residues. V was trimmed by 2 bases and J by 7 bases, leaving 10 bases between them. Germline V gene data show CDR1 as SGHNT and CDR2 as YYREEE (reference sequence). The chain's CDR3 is CASSLQGSQPQHF. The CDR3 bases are TGTGCCAGCAGCTTACAGGGAAGCCAGCCCCAGCATTTT.